The sequence of this T cell receptor (beta chain) was determined in a study of blood T cell repertoires in COVID-19. Overall study: The United States, Italy and Spain provided the acute and convalescent COVID-19 samples.

The protocol was immunoSEQ multiplex PCR, while the TCRdb copy is restricted to in-frame clones and leaves out a portion. Among 70,000 or so clones listed, around 87% were seen once. This CDR3 is built from 14 residues. Germline assignment: CDR1 LNHDA and CDR2 SQIVND (reference sequence). The V segment lost 3 bases and the J segment 6 bases; nucleotides outside the gene matches: 4. The receptor comes from a man between 50 and 59 years old with active COVID-19. The V and J genes are TRBV19 and TRBJ2-2, with 7 positions matching TRBD1. What was sequenced was peripheral blood. CDR3 coding DNA: TGTGCCAGTAGTATCTTGACAGGGCCCGGGGAGCTGTTTTTT. Translating it yields CASSILTGPGELFF.